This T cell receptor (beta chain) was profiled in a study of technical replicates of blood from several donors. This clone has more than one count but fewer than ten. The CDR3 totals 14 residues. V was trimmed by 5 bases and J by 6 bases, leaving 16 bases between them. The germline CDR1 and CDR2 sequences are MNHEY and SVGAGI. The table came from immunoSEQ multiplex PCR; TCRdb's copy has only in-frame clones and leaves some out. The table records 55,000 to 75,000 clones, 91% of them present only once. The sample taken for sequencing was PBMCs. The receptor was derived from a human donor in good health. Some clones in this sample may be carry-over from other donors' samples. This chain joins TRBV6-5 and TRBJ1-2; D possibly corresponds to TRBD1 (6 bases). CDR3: CASSTPDRWHGYTF. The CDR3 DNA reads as TGTGCCAGCAGTACCCCGGACAGATGGCATGGCTACACCTTC.